This TCR beta chain was documented in a study of shared clonotypes between healthy human individuals. Study-level findings and limits: In contrast to clonotypes shared by all four donors, non-shared clonotypes had lower generation probabilities. Sampling included only blood; tissue repertoires likely differ. In the sorted subsets, rarefaction showed sequencing was incomplete despite large depth. Estimated clonotype richness was generally higher in naive than memory subsets.

Germline CDR1 is MNHNY and CDR2 is SVGAGI (reference sequence). CDR3 size: 16 residues. V lost 7 bases, J lost 0 bases, and 10 bases stayed unmatched. As regards this clone: Its antigen is not known.

The repertoire was sequenced with immunoSEQ multiplex PCR; TCRdb's copy has only in-frame clones and lacks some. The data show 1,100,000 or so clones, with approximately 80% seen just once and under 0.65% held by the top ten. Sample: memory CD4+ T cells from PBMCs. The subset: CD45RA-negative fraction. The chain recombines TRBV6-6 with TRBJ1-2, with 8 bases identical to TRBD1. The source is a man younger than 35 in good health. Some clones in this sample may be carry-over from other donors' samples. This chain's CDR3 is CASNARTGTTNYGYTF. CDR3 in DNA: TGTGCCAGCAACGCCCGGACAGGGACTACTAACTATGGCTACACCTTC.